This T cell receptor (beta chain) derives from a study of blood T cell repertoires in COVID-19. Study overall: COVID-19 samples, acute and convalescent, were from the United States, Italy and Spain. PBMCs, B-cell-depleted T cells, or T cells were the source of the cDNA or gDNA that made up the material.

In the original processing: Reference gene primer amplification in the assay estimated nucleated cell counts. The protocol was immunoSEQ multiplex PCR, while the TCRdb copy is restricted to in-frame clones and leaves out a portion. V, J and clone size derive from that table, while D and trimming were established from the DNA sequence. The table includes 350,000 to 450,000 clones, about 88% detected once. The CDR3 runs to 15 residues. Looked up from germline, CDR1 is MGHRA and CDR2 is YSYEKL. Germline trimming cut 4 bases from V and 2 bases from J; bases unmatched to any gene: 3. The clonotype comes from a human donor in a cohort sampled during active COVID-19. Material for sequencing was peripheral blood. The chain links TRBV4-1 to TRBJ1-5; 9 bases are a match to TRBD1. CDR3 loop: CASSPGQGGNQPQHF. CDR3 nucleotides: TGCGCCAGCAGCCCGGGACAGGGCGGCAATCAGCCCCAGCATTTT.